This TCR beta chain was sequenced for a study of vaccination and CD4 T cells after COVID-19 (dated by TCRdb to 2022 to 2024). Background for the entire study: Convalescent patients had a positive SARS-CoV-2 result on nasal swab PCR, and of these patients, about ten had mild disease and one had severe disease. Overlapping spike peptide pools from SARS-CoV-2 and from the common cold coronaviruses HCoV-NL63, HCoV-OC43 and HCoV-229E were used as culture stimuli. The spike-specific CD4+ TCR repertoire was compared before and after mRNA vaccination in 10 COVID-19 convalescent patients and a few infection-naive healthy vaccine recipients. Post-COVID blood samples were collected from convalescent patients a median of around 100 days after diagnosis, with a range of roughly 35 to 170 days. Each participant got two doses of either the Pfizer-BioNTech BNT162b2 vaccine (n=8) or the Moderna mRNA-1273 vaccine (n=2). Post-vaccine blood samples were collected a median of about 69 days after the second vaccine dose, ranging from roughly 13 to 250 days. Control cultures used a CEFX viral epitope pool as positive control, an HIV-1 Nef peptide pool as negative control, or no peptide. In the convalescent cohort there were six males and four females, among whom were two Hispanic individuals, seven Caucasians, two Asians and one multiracial person. Broader findings and caveats from the paper: Relatively few convalescent patients were included in the study, and early timepoints after natural infection were not analyzed. Of the vaccine-specific clones in convalescent patients, 304 of 307, or nearly all, reacted only to SARS-CoV-2 spike and did not cross-react with common cold coronaviruses. In convalescent patients, a median around 89% of post-vaccine SARS-CoV-2-reactive clones were detected only after vaccination, suggesting vaccine-specific priming. The median number of SARS-CoV-2-reactive clonotypes rose from around 21 after infection to 38 after vaccination, but the change was not significant.

The CDR3 numbers 18 residues from cysteine through phenylalanine. Only the CDR3 region is kept as DNA, spanning 54 bases read in frame from base 1. The trim is 0 bases for V and 6 bases for J, with a gap of 24 bases between the germline ends. Concerning this clonotype: The antigen this receptor binds is unknown. No base quality values were provided; no much bigger clone lies one nucleotide off.

The library was generated by PCR. DNA from cultured CD4+ T cells was subjected to TCR sequencing with the Oncomine TCR Beta short-read assay at the Johns Hopkins FTIC core. The QIAamp micro DNA kit was used to extract genomic DNA from the cultured CD4+ T cells. Oncomine TCR Beta libraries made from cultured CD4+ T cells were pooled using unique dual indexes and sequenced on an Illumina iSeq 100. In the original analysis: Non-productive sequences were filtered out, and CDR3s that did not start with C, did not end with F or W, or were shorter than 7 amino acids were discarded. Antigen-specific clonotypes were identified using the MANAFEST web application through comparison of peptide-stimulated wells with reference and other culture wells. An FDR below 0.05, an odds ratio above 5, and a productive frequency above 0.1% in at least two of three replicate wells were required for clones to be considered positive. Cross-reactive clonotypes were defined as significantly expanded in both SARS-CoV-2 spike wells and at least one common cold coronavirus spike condition. Using R version 3.6.1, CDR3 homology was evaluated through Levenshtein distances (stringdist) along with unrooted phylogenetic trees (ape). The public reads were reanalyzed by TCRdb: fastp trimming at Q25, MiXCR alignment, in-frame beta chains only. When rows share a CDR3 protein, they turn into one entry using the most common DNA and genes. The V and J calls come from TCRdb's annotation, not from the publication. The sample yields over 8,500 distinct CDR3 sequences; 46% were counted once. The ten most abundant clones make up 25% to 30% of the sample.

What the treatment or condition label conveys for this sample: approximately 11-day PBMC culture with coronavirus spike peptide pools or control peptides (ViraFEST assay). The ViraFEST assay, used in the study, expanded antigen-specific T cells with peptide pools and then identified the expanded clonotypes through TCR sequencing. The convalescent patients' positive SARS-CoV-2 PCR tests were from March to December 2020, which was before the Alpha, Beta and Delta variants emerged in the United States. Each well held around 2 million PBMCs cultured in IMDM containing roughly 5% human AB serum and around 9.2 IU/ml IL-2, with about 9.1 ug/ml peptide pools added. On days 3 and 7, half of the culture medium was replaced with fresh IL-2-containing medium. After 10 to 11 days of culture, CD4+ T cells were isolated by negative selection with the EasySep CD4+ T cell isolation kit. PBMCs were separated from whole blood using Ficoll-Paque Plus gradient centrifugation and then either used fresh or cryopreserved at -140C. Triplicate wells were generally used for each culture condition.

Material for sequencing was CD4+ T cells from blood, cultured in vitro. The clonotype was recovered from a human donor who had recovered from COVID-19. Recombination connected TRBV12-3 or TRBV12-4 to TRBJ2-7, with the D gene tentatively TRBD1 or TRBD2, based on 5 matching bases in each. The nucleotides read TGTGCCAGCAGTTTAGCGAACTCACCACGGCAGGTTGGGGGCGAGCAGTACTTC. It is translated as CASSLANSPRQVGGEQYF.